This TCR beta chain came from a study of Ad26.COV2.S vaccination and SARS-CoV-2 variants. Study-wide context: Participant was drawn from the COV1001 Ad26.COV2.S trial arm. Study-level findings and limits: Researchers reported similar non-spike TCR breadth in vaccine and placebo recipients. From the TCR breadth and depth analyses, total T cell responses may have been underestimated.

The treatment: roughly 20 received Ad26.COV2.S at low or high dose, single or two shots; about 5 received placebo; per-sample allocation not given. Specimen acquisition occurred on day 63 following the initial vaccine or placebo injection. An adult of 18-55 years in Boston served as donor. Assay used: immunoSEQ multiplex PCR; TCRdb lists only in-frame clones, some missing. Counted here are about 350,000 clones, about 85% occurring once; the ten biggest clones make up around 5.8%. Turning to this clone: Its target is not known.

CDR1 MRHNA and CDR2 SNTAGT come from the germline V gene. The CDR3 totals 15 residues. V gave up 4 bases and J gave up 8 bases; unmatched junction bases: 8. The rearrangement links TRBV6-4 to TRBJ1-4, with TRBD1 matching 9 bases. This specimen was peripheral blood, taken in a trial of Ad26.COV2.S vaccine versus placebo. This clonotype originated in a person aged 18 to 65 who received the Ad26.COV2.S COVID-19 vaccine or a placebo. The CDR3 spells CASSANVTGGEKLFF. DNA of the CDR3: TGTGCCAGCAGTGCTAACGTGACAGGGGGGGAAAAACTGTTTTTT.